These T cell receptor beta chains were read from a single sample in a study of cytomegalovirus exposure and HLA in healthy donors. The repertoire was sequenced with immunoSEQ multiplex PCR; TCRdb's copy has only in-frame clones and lacks some. The sample consists of 110,000 or so clones, approximately 72% of them appearing once. Sequenced material: PBMCs. These receptors were collected from a young man in good health and CMV-seronegative. Both conserved end residues are part of each CDR3. The order of the fields is V gene, J gene, D gene, clone size, CDR3 DNA, CDR3 protein. D genes are given only for firm matches. Size tells how often a clone was seen (once, few, many) or the class of an expanded clone, and some rows leave it out.

TRBV5-6	TRBJ2-3	TRBD2	.	TGTGCCAGCAGCTTGGGACTAGCGGGATACACAGATACGCAGTATTTT	CASSLGLAGYTDTQYF
TRBV19	TRBJ2-1	TRBD2	.	TGTGCCAGTAGTTTCGGTAGCGGGAGGGCCTCTGATGAGCAGTTCTTC	CASSFGSGRASDEQFF
TRBV6-1	TRBJ2-7	.	.	TGTGCCAGCAGTGAAAAGGGTAGCGTAACCTACGAGCAGTACTTC	CASSEKGSVTYEQYF
TRBV29-1	TRBJ2-2	.	few	TGCAGCGCTACCGTGCGGGTCAGCGGAACCGGGGAGCTGTTTTTT	CSATVRVSGTGELFF
TRBV10-2	TRBJ1-2	.	.	TGCGCCAGCTCTGAGGATTCGGGCTATGGCTACACCTTC	CASSEDSGYGYTF
TRBV18	TRBJ2-5	.	.	TGTGCCAGCTCACCATCAGGGTGGGAGACCCAGTACTTC	CASSPSGWETQYF
TRBV4-1	TRBJ1-2	.	.	TGCGCCAGCAGCCAACCGACAGTGAACTATGGCTACACCTTC	CASSQPTVNYGYTF
TRBV28	TRBJ2-3	.	.	TGTGCCAGCGACTCGCACGCGGATACGCAGTATTTT	CASDSHADTQYF
TRBV18	TRBJ1-5	.	.	TGTGCCAGCTCACCACCAGGAGACAATCAGCCCCAGCATTTT	CASSPPGDNQPQHF
TRBV27	TRBJ2-5	.	.	TGTGCCAGCAGTTTATTTCGGGAATCGACATTCCAAGAGACCCAGTACTTC	CASSLFRESTFQETQYF
TRBV7-9	TRBJ1-2	TRBD1	.	TGTGCCAGCAGCTTAGCGTTTAGAGGACAGGGCCATGGCTACACCTTC	CASSLAFRGQGHGYTF
TRBV10-3	TRBJ1-1	.	few	TGTGCCATCCGGCTACGCCGGGACACTGAAGCTTTCTTT	CAIRLRRDTEAFF
TRBV9	TRBJ1-1	TRBD1	.	TGTGCCAGCAGCGTGGGAGGTGGGACAGGGGGGCACACTGAAGCTTTCTTT	CASSVGGGTGGHTEAFF
TRBV15	TRBJ2-7	TRBD2	.	TGTGCCACCAGCAGAGCCCTCGGGGGGGCCTACGAGCAGTACTTC	CATSRALGGAYEQYF
TRBV15	TRBJ2-4	.	.	TGTGCCACCAGCAGAGATCCGGGTGCCATTCAGTACTTC	CATSRDPGAIQYF
TRBV18	TRBJ1-5	.	.	TGTGCCAGCTCATATGCGGGACGCACAATTTATAGCAATCAGCCCCAGCATTTT	CASSYAGRTIYSNQPQHF
TRBV6-1	TRBJ1-1	.	.	TGTGCCAGCAGCCCGACAAATACACACACTGAAGCTTTCTTT	CASSPTNTHTEAFF
TRBV14	TRBJ1-6	.	.	TGTGCCAGCAGCCCCCCGGGGGTACCGGGGCCCCTCCACTTT	CASSPPGVPGPLHF
TRBV27	TRBJ1-5	.	.	TGTGCCAGCGGCTGGGGCAGGGGCGGCAATCAGCCCCAGCATTTT	CASGWGRGGNQPQHF
TRBV15	TRBJ1-1	.	.	TGTGCCACCAGCAGAGCGACCGAGGGCACTGAAGCTTTCTTT	CATSRATEGTEAFF
TRBV6-1	TRBJ2-3	.	.	TGTGCCAGCAGTGAGATTAGAGGGGGGGTGGGTACGCAGTATTTT	CASSEIRGGVGTQYF
TRBV28	TRBJ2-2	.	once	TGTGCCAGCAGTCCTAACACCGGGGAGCTGTTTTTT	CASSPNTGELFF
TRBV18	TRBJ1-4	TRBD1	.	TGTGCCAGCTCAGCCCGACAGGGAGGCTCTGAAAAACTGTTTTTT	CASSARQGGSEKLFF
TRBV6-5	TRBJ1-2	.	.	TGTGCCAGCAGTTACGGGGGGGCGGGCGGTGGCTACACCTTC	CASSYGGAGGGYTF
TRBV10-1	TRBJ2-2	TRBD1	.	TGCGCCAGCAGTGTGGGCAGGGGGCTCGCCGGGGAGCTGTTTTTT	CASSVGRGLAGELFF
TRBV11-3	TRBJ2-2	.	.	TGTGCCAGCAGCGGCTCGACAGGAACCGGGGAGCTGTTTTTT	CASSGSTGTGELFF
TRBV13	TRBJ2-7	TRBD2	few	TGTGCCAGCAGCAATCCGGGACTAGCGGGAGGAAGCGAGCAGTACTTC	CASSNPGLAGGSEQYF
TRBV12-5	TRBJ1-2	.	.	TGTGCTAGTGGTTTCGGTGAACCCTATGGCTACACCTTC	CASGFGEPYGYTF
TRBV7-7	TRBJ2-1	.	.	TGTGCTAGCAGCTTAGTGGCTCCACCTTCGGGTAGCCAGTTCTTC	CASSLVAPPSGSQFF
TRBV7-8	TRBJ2-3	.	.	TGTGCCAGCAGCCCGGACCGATGGAGGACAGATACGCAGTATTTT	CASSPDRWRTDTQYF
TRBV5-6	TRBJ2-3	TRBD2	.	TGTGCCAGCAGCCCCGGACTAGCGGGAGGTGGTGATACGCAGTATTTT	CASSPGLAGGGDTQYF
TRBV7-2	TRBJ1-5	.	.	TGTGCCAGCAGCTTTCCGGGGAATCAGCCCCAGCATTTT	CASSFPGNQPQHF
TRBV6-6	TRBJ2-3	.	.	TGTGCCAGCAGTTACCCGACAGCAGCTAGCACAGATACGCAGTATTTT	CASSYPTAASTDTQYF
TRBV9	TRBJ2-7	.	.	TGTGCCAGCAGCACTTCCATAGAAGAGGTGCAGTACTTC	CASSTSIEEVQYF
TRBV11-2	TRBJ1-5	TRBD1	once	TGTGCCAGCAGACCGGGGACAGGGCAAGTTCAGCCCCAGCATTTT	CASRPGTGQVQPQHF
TRBV25-1	TRBJ2-5	TRBD2	.	TGTGCCAGCAGCCATCCGGGACTAGCGGTAGAGACCCAGTACTTC	CASSHPGLAVETQYF
TRBV7-9	TRBJ2-3	.	.	TGTGCCAGCAGCTCTCAGGGGATAAGCACAGATACGCAGTATTTT	CASSSQGISTDTQYF
TRBV9	TRBJ1-1	.	.	TGTGCCAGCAGCCTAGGGGCAGGCCTATTGAACACTGAAGCTTTCTTT	CASSLGAGLLNTEAFF
TRBV19	TRBJ1-1	.	.	TGTGCCAGTAGTCCGCCGGGGTGGAACACTGAAGCTTTCTTT	CASSPPGWNTEAFF
TRBV11-2	TRBJ2-5	TRBD2	few	TGTGCCAGCAGCGCACCTGCCACGAGCGGGGCATCTGAGACCCAGTACTTC	CASSAPATSGASETQYF
TRBV7-2	TRBJ1-2	.	.	TGTGCCAGCAGCTTATATCCAGGTTTGAATGGCTACACCTTC	CASSLYPGLNGYTF
TRBV20-1	TRBJ2-7	.	.	TGCAGTGCTAGAGACGGGTACGAGCAGTACTTC	CSARDGYEQYF
TRBV4-3	TRBJ2-7	TRBD2	once	TGCGCCAGCAGCCAACGGACTAGTAGGTCCTACGAGCAGTACTTC	CASSQRTSRSYEQYF
TRBV28	TRBJ1-2	TRBD1	few	TGTGCCAGCAGACTAGACAGGGCTGACGGCTACACCTTC	CASRLDRADGYTF
TRBV5-4	TRBJ2-7	TRBD2	.	TGTGCCAGCAGCGGGGGACTAGCGGACTCCTACGAGCAGTACTTC	CASSGGLADSYEQYF
TRBV15	TRBJ1-5	.	.	TGTGCCACCAGCAGAAAAGGAGGTCAGCCCCAGCATTTT	CATSRKGGQPQHF
TRBV7-7	TRBJ2-7	TRBD1	.	TGTGCCAGCAGCTCGACAGGGGGCGGCGAGCAGTACTTC	CASSSTGGGEQYF
TRBV6-1	TRBJ1-1	TRBD1	.	TGTGCCAGCAGTGAACCAGGGGGTCGCACTGAAGCTTTCTTT	CASSEPGGRTEAFF
TRBV4-3	TRBJ2-6	.	few	TGCGCCAGCAGCCAAGATTGGCACTCTGGGGCCAACGTCCTGACTTTC	CASSQDWHSGANVLTF
TRBV30	TRBJ1-5	.	.	TGTGCCTGGAGTTCCCATGGCCCCTCATATTATAGCAATCAGCCCCAGCATTTT	CAWSSHGPSYYSNQPQHF
TRBV5-4	TRBJ2-3	TRBD1	.	TGTGCCAGCAACGGACAGGGCTACACAGATACGCAGTATTTT	CASNGQGYTDTQYF
TRBV7-2	TRBJ2-3	TRBD2	.	TGTGCCAGCAGCTGGCCGCCGAGCGGGGGGGTTTCAGATACGCAGTATTTT	CASSWPPSGGVSDTQYF
TRBV15	TRBJ2-3	.	.	TGTGCCACCAGCTATACTACCACAGATACGCAGTATTTT	CATSYTTTDTQYF
TRBV2	TRBJ1-2	TRBD1	.	TGTGCCAGACCAGGGGGCGCCGGCTACACCTTC	CARPGGAGYTF